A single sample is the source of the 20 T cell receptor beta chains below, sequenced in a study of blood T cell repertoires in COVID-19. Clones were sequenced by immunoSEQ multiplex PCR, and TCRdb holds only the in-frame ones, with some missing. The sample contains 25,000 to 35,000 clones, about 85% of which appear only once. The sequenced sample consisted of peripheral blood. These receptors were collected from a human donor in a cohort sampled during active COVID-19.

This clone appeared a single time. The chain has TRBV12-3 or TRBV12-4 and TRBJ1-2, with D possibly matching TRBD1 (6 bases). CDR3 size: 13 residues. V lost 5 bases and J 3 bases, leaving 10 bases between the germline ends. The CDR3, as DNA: TGTGCCAGCAGTACGAGGACAGACTATGGCTACACCTTC. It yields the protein CASSTRTDYGYTF.

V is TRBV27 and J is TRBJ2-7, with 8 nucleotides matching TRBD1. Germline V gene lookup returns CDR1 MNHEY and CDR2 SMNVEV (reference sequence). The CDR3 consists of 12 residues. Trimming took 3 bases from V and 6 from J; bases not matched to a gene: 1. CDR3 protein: CASSFTGGEQYF. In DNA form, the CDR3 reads TGTGCCAGCAGTTTCACAGGGGGCGAGCAGTACTTC.

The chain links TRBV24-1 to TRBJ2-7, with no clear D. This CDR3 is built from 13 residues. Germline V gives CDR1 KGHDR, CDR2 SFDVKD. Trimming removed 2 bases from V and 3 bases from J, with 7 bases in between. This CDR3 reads CATSDSPSYEQYF. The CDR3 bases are TGTGCCACCAGTGATTCTCCCAGCTACGAGCAGTACTTC.

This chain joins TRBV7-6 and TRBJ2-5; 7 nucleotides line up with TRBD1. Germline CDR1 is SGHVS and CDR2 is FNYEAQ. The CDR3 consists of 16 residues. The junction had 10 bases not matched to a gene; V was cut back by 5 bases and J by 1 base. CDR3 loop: CASSPRGTVVQETQYF. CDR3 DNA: TGTGCCAGCAGCCCCAGGGGGACAGTCGTCCAAGAGACCCAGTACTTC.

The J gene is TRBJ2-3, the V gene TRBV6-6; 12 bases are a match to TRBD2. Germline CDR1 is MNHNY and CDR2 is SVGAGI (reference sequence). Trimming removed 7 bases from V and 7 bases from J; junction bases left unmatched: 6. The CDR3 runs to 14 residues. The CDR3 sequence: CASIRTSGANTQYF. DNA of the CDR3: TGTGCCAGCATTCGGACTAGCGGGGCAAATACGCAGTATTTT.

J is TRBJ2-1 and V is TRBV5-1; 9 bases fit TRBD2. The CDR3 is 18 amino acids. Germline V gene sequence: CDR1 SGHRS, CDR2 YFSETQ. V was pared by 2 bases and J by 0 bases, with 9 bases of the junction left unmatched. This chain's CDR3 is CASSFRGRGGLSYNEQFF. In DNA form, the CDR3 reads TGCGCCAGCAGCTTCCGTGGGCGGGGGGGCCTCTCCTACAATGAGCAGTTCTTC. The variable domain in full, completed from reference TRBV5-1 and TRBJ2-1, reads KAGVTQTPRYLIKTRGQQVTLSCSPISGHRSVSWYQQTPGQGLQFLFEYFSETQRNKGNFPGRFSGRQFSNSRSEMNVSTLELGDSALYLCASSFRGRGGLSYNEQFFGPGTRLTVL.

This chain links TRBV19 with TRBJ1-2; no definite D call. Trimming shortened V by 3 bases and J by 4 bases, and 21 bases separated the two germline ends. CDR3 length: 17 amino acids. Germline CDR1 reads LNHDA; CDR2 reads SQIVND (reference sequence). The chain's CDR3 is CASSIPFTVLSAYGYTF. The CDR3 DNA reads TGTGCCAGTAGTATCCCCTTCACGGTCCTCAGCGCCTATGGCTACACCTTC.

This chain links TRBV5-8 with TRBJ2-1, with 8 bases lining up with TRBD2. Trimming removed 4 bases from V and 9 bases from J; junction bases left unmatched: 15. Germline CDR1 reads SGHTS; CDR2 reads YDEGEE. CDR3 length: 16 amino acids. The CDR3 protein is CASSLGTSRATGEQFF. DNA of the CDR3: TGTGCCAGCAGCCTGGGGACTAGTAGAGCAACGGGTGAGCAGTTCTTC.

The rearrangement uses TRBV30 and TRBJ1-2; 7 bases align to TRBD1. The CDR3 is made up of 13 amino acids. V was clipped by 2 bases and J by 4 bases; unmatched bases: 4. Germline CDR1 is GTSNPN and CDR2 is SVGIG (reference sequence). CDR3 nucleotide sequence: TGTGCCTGGAGTCCGGACAGGCCCTATGGCTACACCTTC. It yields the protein CAWSPDRPYGYTF.

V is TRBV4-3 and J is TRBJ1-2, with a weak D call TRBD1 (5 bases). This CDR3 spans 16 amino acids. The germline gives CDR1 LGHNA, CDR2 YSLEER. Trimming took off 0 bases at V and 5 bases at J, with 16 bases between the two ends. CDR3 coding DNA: TGCGCCAGCAGCCAAGACAGGGTCTACGGAGCGTATGGCTACACCTTC. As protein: CASSQDRVYGAYGYTF.

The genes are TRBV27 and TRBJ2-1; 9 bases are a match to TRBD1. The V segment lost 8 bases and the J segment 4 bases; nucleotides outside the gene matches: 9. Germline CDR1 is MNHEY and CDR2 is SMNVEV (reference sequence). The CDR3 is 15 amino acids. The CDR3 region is CASRRQGQGYNEQFF. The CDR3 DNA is TGTGCCAGCCGACGGCAGGGACAGGGTTACAATGAGCAGTTCTTC.

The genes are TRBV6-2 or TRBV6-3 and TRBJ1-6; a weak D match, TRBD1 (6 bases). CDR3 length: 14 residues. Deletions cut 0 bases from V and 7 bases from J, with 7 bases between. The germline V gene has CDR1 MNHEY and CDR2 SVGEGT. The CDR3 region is CASSYSTGNSPLHF. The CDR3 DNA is TGTGCCAGCAGTTACTCTACAGGGAATTCACCCCTCCACTTT.

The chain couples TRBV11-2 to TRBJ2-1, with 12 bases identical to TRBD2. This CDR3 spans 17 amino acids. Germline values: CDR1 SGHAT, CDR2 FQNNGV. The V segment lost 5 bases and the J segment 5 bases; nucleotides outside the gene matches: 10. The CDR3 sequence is CASSPWALAGGDNEQFF. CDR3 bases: TGTGCCAGCAGCCCGTGGGCACTAGCGGGGGGAGACAATGAGCAGTTCTTC.

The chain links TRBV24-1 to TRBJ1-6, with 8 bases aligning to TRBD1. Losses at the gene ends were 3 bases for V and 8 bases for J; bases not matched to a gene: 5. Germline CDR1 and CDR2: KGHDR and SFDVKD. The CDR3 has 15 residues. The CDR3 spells CATSDVGQGYSPLHF. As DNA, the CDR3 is TGTGCCACCAGTGATGTCGGACAGGGTTATTCACCCCTCCACTTT.

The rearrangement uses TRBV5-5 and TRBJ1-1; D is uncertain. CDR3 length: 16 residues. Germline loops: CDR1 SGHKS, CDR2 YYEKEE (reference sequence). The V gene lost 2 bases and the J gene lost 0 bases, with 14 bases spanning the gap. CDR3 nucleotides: TGTGCCAGCAGCTTAAGGGATAGGAGGATGAACACTGAAGCTTTCTTT. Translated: CASSLRDRRMNTEAFF.

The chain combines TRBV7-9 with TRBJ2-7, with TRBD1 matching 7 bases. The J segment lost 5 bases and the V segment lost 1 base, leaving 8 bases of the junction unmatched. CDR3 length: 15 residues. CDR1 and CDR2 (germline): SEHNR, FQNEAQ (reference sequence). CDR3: CASSLGQGRSNEQYF. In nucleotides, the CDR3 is TGTGCCAGCAGCTTAGGACAGGGTAGGAGCAACGAGCAGTACTTC.

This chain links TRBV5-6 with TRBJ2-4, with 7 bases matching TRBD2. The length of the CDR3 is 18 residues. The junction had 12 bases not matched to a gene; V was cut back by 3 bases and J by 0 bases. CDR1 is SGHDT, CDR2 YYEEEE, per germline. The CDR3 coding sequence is TGTGCCAGCAGCTACCTGGGGAGGGGAAACCTAGCCAAAAACATTCAGTACTTC. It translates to CASSYLGRGNLAKNIQYF.

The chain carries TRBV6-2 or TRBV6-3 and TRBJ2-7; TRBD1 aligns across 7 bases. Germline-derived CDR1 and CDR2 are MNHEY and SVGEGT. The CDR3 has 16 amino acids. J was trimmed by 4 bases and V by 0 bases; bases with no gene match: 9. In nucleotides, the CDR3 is TGTGCCAGCAGTTACTCGATGGTTCAGGGGGAGTACGAGCAGTACTTC. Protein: CASSYSMVQGEYEQYF.

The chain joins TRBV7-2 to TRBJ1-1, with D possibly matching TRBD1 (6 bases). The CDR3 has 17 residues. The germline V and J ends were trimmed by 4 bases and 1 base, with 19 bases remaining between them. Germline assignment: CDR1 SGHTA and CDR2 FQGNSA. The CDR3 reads CASSSRFTGRGNTEAFF. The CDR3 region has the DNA TGTGCCAGCAGCTCTAGGTTTACAGGGAGGGGGAACACTGAAGCTTTCTTT.

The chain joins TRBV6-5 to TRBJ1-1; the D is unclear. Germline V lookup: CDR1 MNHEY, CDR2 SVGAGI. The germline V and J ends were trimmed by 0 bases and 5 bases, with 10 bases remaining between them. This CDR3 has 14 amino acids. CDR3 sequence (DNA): TGTGCCAGCAGTTACTCGTCGGCAGGAACTGAAGCTTTCTTT. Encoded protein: CASSYSSAGTEAFF.